This TCR beta chain is from a study of T cell responses to AZD1222 COVID-19 vaccine. Second-dose schedules of about 4 or about 12 weeks were combined. Data came from immunoSEQ multiplex PCR; TCRdb stores just in-frame clones and leaves some out. The table includes about 270,000 clones, 94% detected once. Comment on this clone: Its specificity is unknown.

Findings of the study overall: Females outnumbered males among donors, who were mostly white British; clonal diversity was possibly underestimated. Nearly half of spike-specific TCRs reportedly target variant regions that are unmutated in the B.1.351 and B.1.1.7 variants.

The junction had 4 bases not matched to a gene; V was cut back by 2 bases and J by 4 bases. CDR3 length: 16 residues. Germline V gene sequence: CDR1 MDHEN, CDR2 SYDVKM. The chain has TRBV28 and TRBJ2-1; TRBD2 aligns across 11 bases. Source: peripheral blood, taken 28 days after the second AZD1222 dose. This sequence originates from an adult who received the AZD1222 COVID-19 vaccine. CDR3 DNA: TGTGCCAGCAGTTTAGGGACTAGCGGATCTTACAATGAGCAGTTCTTC. Its protein product is CASSLGTSGSYNEQFF.